What follows describes a single TCR beta chain. Its antigen is undetermined. This sample is drawn from a study of human T cells and chemical hapten exposure. Study-wide results and caveats: There was no change with DPC sensitization in TCRs above 1 in 1000 frequency. The immune response of these alopecia patients might not match healthy individuals'.

Original processing notes: Individual samples carried between roughly 23,224 and 690,600 TCRs, with some 100,000 as the median. TCRdb re-called the RACE reads with MiXCR, one entry per CDR3 protein. TCRdb, not the authors, supplied the V and J calls. The sample shows roughly 200,000 distinct CDR3 sequences, approximately 20% of them seen only once. V was clipped by 2 bases and J by 6 bases, with 19 bases between them. The CDR3 contains 17 residues. Time point: patch test 1, 2 weeks after DPC sensitization. Treatment indicated: therapeutic diphenylcyclopropenone sensitization with weekly scalp DPC. Before extraction, the whole blood was not fractionated, and total RNA was taken from it.

The rearrangement joins TRBV12-3 or TRBV12-4 to TRBJ2-2; a weak D match, TRBD2 (6 bases). The sample in question was whole blood, obtained in connection with sensitization to the hapten diphenylcyclopropenone (DPC). The clonotype originates from a woman aged 45-60 years with alopecia areata. Some clones in this sample may be carry-over from other donors' samples. The CDR3 coding sequence is TGTGCCAGCAGTTTAAGGGTGTTGGGGGGAGAGGCCGGGGAGCTGTTTTTT. This codes for CASSLRVLGGEAGELFF.